This entry lists 32 T cell receptor beta chains sequenced from one sample in a study of T cells expressing NK-cell markers (TCRdb year 2020). The library was made by 5' RACE. The sequencer was an Illumina HiSeq 2000. Reprocessed by TCRdb, the reads give a single entry per CDR3 protein sequence, without DNA. This sample's listing comprises 150,000 to 180,000 distinct CDR3 sequences. The ten largest clones represent 37% of the sample. The specimen sequenced was blood T cells: a sorted CD56 or NKG2C T cell subset, CD4+ or CD8+ T cells, or bulk PBMC T cells (not recorded which). Receptor source: a woman aged 50 to 65 in good health. Donor details come from another sample of the same person, matched by shared clones.

This rearrangement joins TRBV12-3 or TRBV12-4 to TRBJ2-1; the D gene TCRdb calls, TRBD1, cannot be checked with no DNA. The length of the CDR3 is 14 residues. The CDR3 protein is CASSGEASYNEQFF.

The chain joins TRBV6-1 to TRBJ2-3; TCRdb calls TRBD2, which cannot be checked without DNA. The CDR3 is 14 residues long. Germline values: CDR1 MNHNS, CDR2 SASEGT. The CDR3 loop reads CASKTSGYTDTQYF.

This chain joins TRBV7-2 and TRBJ1-4. The CDR3 is 15 amino acids. Germline CDR1 reads SGHTA; CDR2 reads FQGNSA. The CDR3 sequence is CASSLETNQEEKLFF. The full variable domain, rest sourced from reference TRBV7-2 and TRBJ1-4, is GAGVSQSPSNKVTEKGKDVELRCDPISGHTALYWYRQSLGQGLEFLIYFQGNSAPDKSGLPSDRFSAERTGGSVSTLTIQRTQQEDSAVYLCASSLETNQEEKLFFGSGTQLSVL.

The chain links TRBV5-8 to TRBJ2-7; TCRdb lists TRBD1, though no DNA is available to test this call. Germline-derived CDR1 and CDR2 are SGHTS and YDEGEE. The CDR3 consists of 13 residues. The CDR3 sequence: CASSAGTAYEQYF.

This chain's CDR3 is CASSHRDRGTTGELFF. The chain combines TRBV4-1 with TRBJ2-2; there is no DNA to check the TCRdb D call of TRBD1. The CDR3 is 16 amino acids. CDR1 is MGHRA, CDR2 YSYEKL, per germline.

The chain links TRBV7-7 to TRBJ2-1. Looked up from germline, CDR1 is SSHAT and CDR2 is FNYEAQ (reference sequence). The length of the CDR3 is 14 residues. The CDR3 protein is CASSLSSDYNEQFF.

The rearrangement links TRBV4-1 to TRBJ2-6; TCRdb selects TRBD1, and the lack of DNA leaves this call unchecked. The CDR3 runs 16 residues. CDR1 MGHRA and CDR2 YSYEKL come from the germline V gene. The CDR3: CASSQKGASGANVLTF.

V and J are TRBV4-1 and TRBJ2-3; checking the TCRdb D call of TRBD1 is not possible without DNA. This CDR3 region has 16 residues. Germline V CDR1 and CDR2: MGHRA, YSYEKL. CDR3: CASSQGYRGEEDTQYF.

The chain joins TRBV3-1 to TRBJ2-5; no DNA is available, so the TRBD2 call from TCRdb remains unchecked. The CDR3 covers 15 residues. In germline, CDR1 is LGHDT, CDR2 YNNKEL (reference sequence). CDR3 protein: CASSHGLAGGETQYF.

The chain carries TRBV27 and TRBJ2-7. There are 14 residues in the CDR3. CDR1 is MNHEY, CDR2 SMNVEV, per germline (reference sequence). The CDR3 here is CASSLTESSYEQYF.

This chain links TRBV6-6 with TRBJ1-2; TCRdb indicates TRBD1, and absent DNA this call remains unverified. The CDR3 is 14 residues long. Germline V gene lookup returns CDR1 MNHNY and CDR2 SVGAGI (reference sequence). The CDR3 sequence: CASNPGESAYGYTF.

This chain joins TRBV7-9 and TRBJ2-3. This CDR3 is built from 13 residues. Germline CDR1 SEHNR, CDR2 FQNEAQ (reference sequence). The CDR3 loop is CASSTQGTDTQYF.

This chain links TRBV5-4 with TRBJ2-5; lacking DNA, the TRBD2 call made by TCRdb goes unchecked. Germline values: CDR1 SGHNT, CDR2 YYREEE (reference sequence). This CDR3 comprises 16 residues. CDR3 sequence reads: CASSLDVGDGQETQYF. Based on the CDR3 plus reference TRBV5-4 and TRBJ2-5, the full variable domain is ETGVTQSPTHLIKTRGQQVTLRCSSQSGHNTVSWYQQALGQGPQFIFQYYREEENGRGNFPPRFSGLQFPNYSSELNVNALELDDSALYLCASSLDVGDGQETQYFGPGTRLLVL.

The rearrangement joins TRBV20-1 to TRBJ2-1; TCRdb's D gene call, TRBD2, goes unchecked for lack of DNA. Germline assignment: CDR1 DFQATT and CDR2 SNEGSKA (reference sequence). CDR3 length: 15 amino acids. The CDR3 spells CSALGTSGASGEQFF.

J is TRBJ1-1 and V is TRBV7-8. The CDR3 spans 16 residues. Germline V lookup: CDR1 SGHVS, CDR2 FQNEAQ. CDR3 sequence reads: CASSPPREGVGTEAFF.

The chain uses TRBV4-1 and TRBJ2-3; TCRdb's D gene call, TRBD2, goes unchecked for lack of DNA. Germline V CDR1 and CDR2: MGHRA, YSYEKL. The CDR3 totals 16 residues. CDR3 sequence reads: CASSQETSASTDTQYF.

The chain employs TRBV12-3 or TRBV12-4 and TRBJ2-7. CDR3 length: 12 amino acids. The CDR3 spells CASSWSVYEQYF.

The rearrangement uses TRBV14 and TRBJ2-2; absent DNA, TCRdb's TRBD1 call cannot be checked. The length of the CDR3 is 14 residues. Looked up from germline, CDR1 is SGHDN and CDR2 is FVKESK. CDR3 sequence reads: CASSQLGRAGELFF.

V gene TRBV12-3 or TRBV12-4 combines with J gene TRBJ2-1; TCRdb designates TRBD2, a call that cannot be tested without DNA. The CDR3 is made up of 16 amino acids. Here the CDR3 reads CASSLSLAGVNNEQFF.

The CDR3 sequence is CASSDGTSGPSYEQYF. The chain combines TRBV5-6 with TRBJ2-7; TCRdb reports TRBD2, a call that lacks DNA to check it against. The CDR3 runs to 16 residues. The germline gives CDR1 SGHDT, CDR2 YYEEEE. Full variable domain (remainder filled in from reference TRBV5-6 and TRBJ2-7): DAGVTQSPTHLIKTRGQQVTLRCSPKSGHDTVSWYQQALGQGPQFIFQYYEEEERQRGNFPDRFSGHQFPNYSSELNVNALLLGDSALYLCASSDGTSGPSYEQYFGPGTRLTVT.

The chain joins TRBV27 to TRBJ2-3; TCRdb's D call, TRBD2, is unchecked because there is no DNA. The CDR3 has 16 amino acids. Germline V gene data show CDR1 as MNHEY and CDR2 as SMNVEV (reference sequence). CDR3 loop: CASSLLGLAGEAIVYF.

The chain couples TRBV28 to TRBJ2-1; the D call of TRBD1 rests on TCRdb alone, since no DNA is present to check it. The CDR3 totals 16 residues. Germline CDR1 and CDR2: MDHEN and SYDVKM. CDR3 loop: CASSATPPDRYNEQFF.

V is TRBV30 and J is TRBJ2-7; no DNA is available, so the TRBD2 call from TCRdb remains unchecked. The CDR3 contains 12 residues. CDR1 is GTSNPN, CDR2 SVGIG, per germline (reference sequence). Here the CDR3 reads CAWSVGGYEQYF.

This rearrangement joins TRBV4-1 to TRBJ2-1. CDR1 and CDR2 (germline): MGHRA, YSYEKL. The CDR3 length is 14 residues. The chain's CDR3 is CASSQIQDDNEQFF.

The chain links TRBV5-6 to TRBJ1-5. Germline loops: CDR1 SGHDT, CDR2 YYEEEE. The CDR3 has 16 amino acids. CDR3 protein: CASSLAGGGTSQPQHF.

The chain combines TRBV27 with TRBJ2-3; TCRdb outputs TRBD1, but without DNA this stays unchecked. The CDR3 loop spans 16 amino acids. From germline, CDR1 is MNHEY and CDR2 SMNVEV (reference sequence). The CDR3: CASSFGGGSHTDTQYF.

V gene TRBV7-9 combines with J gene TRBJ2-1; there is no DNA to check the TCRdb D call of TRBD1. Germline CDR1 reads SEHNR; CDR2 reads FQNEAQ (reference sequence). There are 14 residues in the CDR3. The CDR3 loop reads CASSIPGAGNEQFF.

The rearrangement links TRBV27 to TRBJ2-1; TCRdb's assignment of TRBD1 cannot be checked, as there is no DNA. Germline assignment: CDR1 MNHEY and CDR2 SMNVEV (reference sequence). The CDR3 covers 15 residues. CDR3 loop: CASSPLQTRYNEQFF.

The chain uses TRBV12-3 or TRBV12-4 and TRBJ1-4; without DNA, the TCRdb call of TRBD1 cannot be checked. This CDR3 has 15 residues. CDR3 amino acids: CASTGTELNNEKLFF.

The chain has TRBV7-9 and TRBJ2-3; the D call of TRBD1 rests on TCRdb alone, since no DNA is present to check it. Germline CDR1 reads SEHNR; CDR2 reads FQNEAQ (reference sequence). This CDR3 has 15 residues. The CDR3: CASSLKGTTTDTQYF.

J is TRBJ2-3 and V is TRBV7-9; there is no DNA to check the TCRdb D call of TRBD1. This CDR3 is built from 13 residues. Germline V gives CDR1 SEHNR, CDR2 FQNEAQ (reference sequence). The CDR3 sequence is CASSRGSTDTQYF. Looking up the rest from reference TRBV7-9 and TRBJ2-3 gives the full variable domain: DTGVSQNPRHKITKRGQNVTFRCDPISEHNRLYWYRQTLGQGPEFLTYFQNEAQLEKSRLLSDRFSAERPKGSFSTLEIQRTEQGDSAMYLCASSRGSTDTQYFGPGTRLTVL.

The chain has TRBV5-6 and TRBJ2-7; TCRdb proposes TRBD2, but this gene call is untestable without DNA. From germline, CDR1 is SGHDT and CDR2 YYEEEE. The CDR3 has 15 residues. The CDR3 region is CASSLWLADQYEQYF.